A selection of T cell receptor beta chains follows, all from one sample in a study of regulatory T cells in long-lasting Graves disease. TCRdb reanalysed the multiplex PCR reads using MiXCR and keeps one entry per CDR3 protein. The data hold 400,000 to 550,000 distinct CDR3 sequences, with approximately 16% observed a single time. This same sample was also part of a study on T cells in Graves' hyperthyroidism and ophthalmopathy.

Sequenced material: peripheral blood mononuclear cells (PBMCs), taken at new diagnosis, from a patient treated with antithyroid drugs. The receptor source for this set is a woman in her thirties with Graves disease. CDR3s leave out the opening cysteine and the closing phenylalanine or tryptophan. The order of the fields is clone size, J gene, V gene, CDR3 protein. Size is stated for part of the rows, as once, few or many counts, or as a class when the clone is expanded.

many | TRBJ2-7 | TRBV12-3/TRBV12-4 | ASSPTGGGAHEQY
few | TRBJ1-2 | TRBV6-1 | ASSEDYGYT
few | TRBJ1-1 | TRBV29-1 | SAGRGNTEAF
many | TRBJ2-5 | TRBV7-8 | ASSPRGIQETQY
many | TRBJ2-5 | TRBV20-1 | SARDLTLSLGETQY
. | TRBJ2-7 | TRBV10-3 | AISGTRGEQY
many | TRBJ1-1 | TRBV3-1 | ASSQRQARTEAF
many | TRBJ2-7 | TRBV28 | ASSTGPYEQY
few | TRBJ2-6 | TRBV6-1 | ASSHGQFAGANVLT
many | TRBJ2-2 | TRBV5-1 | ASTDRVAGELF
many | TRBJ1-1 | TRBV3-1 | ASSQTAGHTEAF
many | TRBJ2-1 | TRBV11-2 | ASSGGGQGANEQF
few | TRBJ2-1 | TRBV7-2 | ASRLGGRGGHEQL
. | TRBJ2-1 | TRBV9 | ASSESATSPLSYNEQF
. | TRBJ2-7 | TRBV7-8 | ASSLGLAGGAPYLYEQY
many | TRBJ2-7 | TRBV7-2 | ASSRTWASRTYEQY
many | TRBJ2-2 | TRBV30 | AWTYRVNTGELF
few | TRBJ2-6 | TRBV12-3/TRBV12-4 | ASSFMISGANVLT
. | TRBJ2-4 | TRBV27 | ASSLLGPAMNIQY
few | TRBJ2-3 | TRBV10-3 | ATTSGRADTQY
few | TRBJ2-6 | TRBV29-1 | SVYYSGANVLT
. | TRBJ1-3 | TRBV6-1 | ATYGQAAGNTIY
. | TRBJ1-2 | TRBV9 | ASSATGTIGYT
many | TRBJ1-5 | TRBV2 | ASSGRGNQPQH
many | TRBJ2-3 | TRBV30 | AWTHDWASTDTQY
many | TRBJ2-3 | TRBV4-3 | ASSQNPSGREAQY
many | TRBJ2-7 | TRBV2 | ASSEEDRGRGEQY
many | TRBJ2-5 | TRBV7-9 | ASSLVLGADDGDQETQY
many | TRBJ2-1 | TRBV7-2 | ASSLSAVEQF
. | TRBJ1-6 | TRBV2 | ASSDSGQENSPLH
many | TRBJ1-4 | TRBV28 | ASSFTGFSTNEKLF
. | TRBJ2-1 | TRBV7-9 | ASIVSGVSYNEQF
. | TRBJ2-2 | TRBV20-1 | SASGSGELF
. | TRBJ2-3 | TRBV20-1 | SARGVAGVSDDTQY
few | TRBJ1-1 | TRBV7-9 | ASSMGQMNTEAF
few | TRBJ1-4 | TRBV4-3 | ASSQRGLGEKLF
many | TRBJ1-4 | TRBV2 | ASSEGTSGEKLF
many | TRBJ2-2 | TRBV5-1 | ASSLGGTNTGELF
few | TRBJ2-7 | TRBV6-2/TRBV6-3 | ASSYLGYYEQY
many | TRBJ1-1 | TRBV3-1 | ASSRHAGNQAEAF
. | TRBJ2-2 | TRBV5-4 | ASSLARSGAGASINTGELF
many | TRBJ2-5 | TRBV11-3 | ASSFQGAETQY
many | TRBJ1-2 | TRBV6-9 | ASSLRGPFAGYT
. | TRBJ1-2 | TRBV10-3 | AISEEGQSTNYSYT
many | TRBJ2-7 | TRBV29-1 | SVVWSGAVEQY
. | TRBJ1-4 | TRBV24-1 | ATSDPGQAVAANEKLF
. | TRBJ1-1 | TRBV29-1 | SVTGGLPDTEAF
many | TRBJ1-2 | TRBV20-1 | SARDHEGNYGYT